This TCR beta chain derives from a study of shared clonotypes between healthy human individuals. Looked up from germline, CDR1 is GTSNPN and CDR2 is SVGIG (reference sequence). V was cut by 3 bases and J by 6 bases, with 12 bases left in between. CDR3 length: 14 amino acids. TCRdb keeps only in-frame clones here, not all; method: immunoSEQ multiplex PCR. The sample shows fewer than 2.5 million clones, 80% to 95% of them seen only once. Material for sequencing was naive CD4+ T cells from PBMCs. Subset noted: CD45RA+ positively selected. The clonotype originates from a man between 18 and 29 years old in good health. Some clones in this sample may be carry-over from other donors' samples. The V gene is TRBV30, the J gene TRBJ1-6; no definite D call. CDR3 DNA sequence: TGTGCCTGGAGGCCCCGAATCTTTAATTCACCCCTCCACTTT. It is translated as CAWRPRIFNSPLHF.